The clone carrying this T cell receptor beta chain has more than one count but fewer than ten. The assay was immunoSEQ multiplex PCR, and TCRdb's table has in-frame clones only and misses some. The data hold about 15,000 clones, with 65% to 75% observed a single time. The CDR3 consists of 14 residues. V gave up 3 bases and J gave up 5 bases; unmatched junction bases: 6. Germline CDR1 is SGHNT and CDR2 is YYREEE (reference sequence). This entry belongs to a study of ipilimumab plus nivolumab after autologous stem cell transplantation. Study-level background: Patients received a median of about five ipilimumab and 8 nivolumab doses.

The gene calls are TRBV5-4 and TRBJ2-7, with 9 bases lining up with TRBD1. This sequence was found in a male donor with diffuse large B-cell lymphoma. This specimen was PBMCs, taken in a trial of ipilimumab plus nivolumab as post-transplant consolidation. The CDR3: CASSWDRDAHEQYF. CDR3 DNA sequence: TGTGCCAGCAGCTGGGACAGGGATGCCCACGAGCAGTACTTC. Full variable domain (outside the CDR3, taken from reference TRBV5-4 and TRBJ2-7): ETGVTQSPTHLIKTRGQQVTLRCSSQSGHNTVSWYQQALGQGPQFIFQYYREEENGRGNFPPRFSGLQFPNYSSELNVNALELDDSALYLCASSWDRDAHEQYFGPGTRLTVT.